A selection of T cell receptor beta chains follows, all from one sample in a study. A single record per CDR3 protein comes from TCRdb applying MiXCR to the 5' RACE reads. The data hold nearly 55,000 distinct CDR3 sequences, with more than 20% observed a single time. Sample: tumor-infiltrating naive CD4+ T cells sorted from the breast tumor. These receptor sequences come from a female donor with breast cancer. Each CDR3 is given with its conserved first and last residue. The order of the fields is J gene, clone size, V gene, D gene, CDR3 DNA, CDR3 protein. D genes are given only for firm matches. Rows may omit the clone size; those that give it use once, few, many or a size class.

J: TRBJ1-2
size: .
V: TRBV9
D: .
DNA: TGTGACAGCAGCACGGACGGCCAGGGCTATGGCTACACCTTC
CDR3: CDSSTDGQGYGYTF

J: TRBJ1-4
size: few
V: TRBV9
D: .
DNA: TGTGCCAGCAGCGGGCGAACAGGCGCAACTAATGAAAAACTGTTTTTT
CDR3: CASSGRTGATNEKLFF

J: TRBJ2-5
size: few
V: TRBV3-1
D: TRBD2
DNA: TGTGCCAGCAGCCAAAATGGACTAGCGGGCGATGGTGGGACCCAGTACTTC
CDR3: CASSQNGLAGDGGTQYF

J: TRBJ1-1
size: .
V: TRBV6-5
D: .
DNA: TGTGCCAGCAGCCCCGGGGTTCGGAACACTGAAGCTTTCTTT
CDR3: CASSPGVRNTEAFF

J: TRBJ1-1
size: .
V: TRBV4-3
D: .
DNA: TGCGCCAGCAGCCAGGAGCAGGGAGGCACTGAAGCTTTCTTT
CDR3: CASSQEQGGTEAFF

J: TRBJ1-5
size: .
V: TRBV12-3/TRBV12-4
D: .
DNA: TGTGCCAGCAGCTTTACGGGCGCGACTAATCAGCCCCAGCATTTT
CDR3: CASSFTGATNQPQHF

J: TRBJ2-1
size: .
V: TRBV29-1
D: TRBD1
DNA: TGCAGCGTCGCCGGGACAGGGGTAAGTGAGCAGTTCTTC
CDR3: CSVAGTGVSEQFF

J: TRBJ2-7
size: .
V: TRBV28
D: .
DNA: TGTGCCAGCAGTTTCCAGAACTACGAGCAGTACTTC
CDR3: CASSFQNYEQYF

J: TRBJ2-3
size: few
V: TRBV5-6
D: .
DNA: TGTGCCAGCAGCTTGAAGGGGACAGATACGCAGTATTTT
CDR3: CASSLKGTDTQYF

J: TRBJ1-5
size: .
V: TRBV6-2/TRBV6-3
D: TRBD1
DNA: TGTGCCAGCAGCACGACAGGGTGGAATCAGCCCCAGCATTTT
CDR3: CASSTTGWNQPQHF

J: TRBJ2-7
size: .
V: TRBV6-5
D: TRBD1
DNA: TGTGCCAGCAGTTCCAGACAGGGGCGTCGGGAGCAGTACTTC
CDR3: CASSSRQGRREQYF

J: TRBJ1-2
size: medium-sized
V: TRBV20-1
D: .
DNA: TGCAGTGCTACGGCAGGGACTAACTATGGCTACACCTTC
CDR3: CSATAGTNYGYTF

J: TRBJ2-3
size: .
V: TRBV7-8
D: .
DNA: TGTGCCAGCAGCCCACAAGTGCAGGTTCTTAAGCAGTATTTT
CDR3: CASSPQVQVLKQYF

J: TRBJ1-1
size: medium-sized
V: TRBV7-2
D: .
DNA: TGTGCCAGCAGCTCCATGTATGGGACTGAAGCTTTCTTT
CDR3: CASSSMYGTEAFF

J: TRBJ1-1
size: few
V: TRBV5-1
D: .
DNA: TGCGCCAGCAGCGGAACAAGGGGGGACACTGAAGCTTTCTTT
CDR3: CASSGTRGDTEAFF

J: TRBJ2-7
size: .
V: TRBV12-3/TRBV12-4
D: .
DNA: TGTGCCAGCACCGACCTCTCCTACGAGCAGTACTTC
CDR3: CASTDLSYEQYF

J: TRBJ2-7
size: .
V: TRBV5-1
D: TRBD2
DNA: TGCGCCAGCAGAGAGGGACTAGAAGAAGAGCAGTACTTC
CDR3: CASREGLEEEQYF

J: TRBJ1-2
size: .
V: TRBV5-1
D: .
DNA: TGCGCCAGCAGCTGGACCTCAGGGACCTATGGCCACACCTTC
CDR3: CASSWTSGTYGHTF

J: TRBJ1-2
size: .
V: TRBV9
D: .
DNA: TGTGCCAGCAGTCCCCATTCCTTATATGGCTACACCTTC
CDR3: CASSPHSLYGYTF

J: TRBJ1-4
size: .
V: TRBV7-2
D: TRBD1
DNA: TGTGCCAGCAGCGGAGCCGGGACAGGAGGAAAGCTGTTTTTT
CDR3: CASSGAGTGGKLFF

J: TRBJ1-1
size: .
V: TRBV2
D: .
DNA: TGTGCCACCAGTTTAATAACTGAAGCTTTCTTT
CDR3: CATSLITEAFF

J: TRBJ2-7
size: few
V: TRBV7-9
D: .
DNA: TGTGCCAGCAGCTTAGACCCAACACTAAACGAGCAGTACTTC
CDR3: CASSLDPTLNEQYF

J: TRBJ1-1
size: .
V: TRBV6-5
D: TRBD1
DNA: TGTGCCAGCAGTGGTGGACAGGAGAACACTGAAGCTTTCTTT
CDR3: CASSGGQENTEAFF

J: TRBJ1-1
size: .
V: TRBV5-1
D: .
DNA: TGCGCCAGCTCCTCGAACAGTGCGAGCACTGAAGCTTTCTTT
CDR3: CASSSNSASTEAFF

J: TRBJ1-1
size: .
V: TRBV11-1
D: TRBD1
DNA: TGTGCCAGCAGCCTATGGACAGGGGGCGAGGCTTTCTTT
CDR3: CASSLWTGGEAFF

J: TRBJ2-7
size: few
V: TRBV2
D: .
DNA: TGTGCCAGTCGACAGGGACTCGACGAGCAGTACTTC
CDR3: CASRQGLDEQYF

J: TRBJ1-4
size: .
V: TRBV20-1
D: .
DNA: TGCAGTGCTACCTCGGGACCGGCAAATGAAAAACTGTCTTTT
CDR3: CSATSGPANEKLSF

J: TRBJ1-2
size: .
V: TRBV5-1
D: TRBD1
DNA: TGCGCCAGCAGCTCTACGCAGGGGGTGGGAGGCTACACCTTC
CDR3: CASSSTQGVGGYTF

J: TRBJ1-4
size: .
V: TRBV5-1
D: TRBD1
DNA: TGCGCCATCCCGAACAGGGGGCTGTATGAAAAACTGTTTTTT
CDR3: CAIPNRGLYEKLFF

J: TRBJ1-2
size: .
V: TRBV28
D: TRBD1
DNA: TGTGCCAGCAGCGCGGGGGGACAGGGCTATGGCTACACCTTC
CDR3: CASSAGGQGYGYTF

J: TRBJ2-3
size: many
V: TRBV5-4
D: .
DNA: TGTGCCAGCAGCCGGCGGTTCACAGATACGCAGTATTTT
CDR3: CASSRRFTDTQYF

J: TRBJ1-6
size: few
V: TRBV12-3/TRBV12-4
D: .
DNA: TGTGCCAGCAGTTTGAAGGGTGGGGCAAACTCACCCCTCCACTTT
CDR3: CASSLKGGANSPLHF

J: TRBJ2-7
size: .
V: TRBV7-8
D: .
DNA: TGTGCCAGCAGCTTACAAGGGCGCGCATACGAGCAGTACTTC
CDR3: CASSLQGRAYEQYF

J: TRBJ1-2
size: medium-sized
V: TRBV12-3/TRBV12-4
D: .
DNA: TGTGCCAGCAGTATCCCCGGGACATACTTCTATGGCTACACCTTC
CDR3: CASSIPGTYFYGYTF

J: TRBJ2-1
size: .
V: TRBV6-2/TRBV6-3
D: TRBD2
DNA: TGTGCCAGCAGTGACCCCATAGCGGGAGGTAATGAGCAGTTCTTC
CDR3: CASSDPIAGGNEQFF

J: TRBJ1-5
size: .
V: TRBV5-8
D: .
DNA: TGTGCCAGCAGCTTGATTAGCCAGCCCCAGCATTTT
CDR3: CASSLISQPQHF

J: TRBJ1-6
size: .
V: TRBV7-2
D: TRBD1
DNA: TGTGCCAGCAGCTTGGACAGGGGGCGTCTATCACCCCTCCACTTT
CDR3: CASSLDRGRLSPLHF

J: TRBJ2-7
size: few
V: TRBV21-1
D: .
DNA: TGTGCCAGCAGCAAAAAGGTCCTTACGGCAGGGGGCTACGAGCAGTACTTC
CDR3: CASSKKVLTAGGYEQYF

J: TRBJ2-1
size: .
V: TRBV7-2
D: .
DNA: TGTGCCAGCAGCTTAAGCGACGGGAGAGGGTATGAGCAGTTCTTC
CDR3: CASSLSDGRGYEQFF

J: TRBJ2-3
size: .
V: TRBV5-1
D: .
DNA: TGCGCCAGCAGCTTCAGTCTAAAGAGCAGGGGCACAGATACGCAGTATTTT
CDR3: CASSFSLKSRGTDTQYF

J: TRBJ2-2
size: .
V: TRBV7-9
D: .
DNA: TGTGCCAGCGGGAAGGACCCGAACACCGGGGAGCTGTTTTTT
CDR3: CASGKDPNTGELFF